This T cell receptor (beta chain) was sequenced for a study of blood T cell repertoires in COVID-19. Original methodology: It was from reference gene primer amplification that nucleated cell counts were estimated. This table comes from immunoSEQ multiplex PCR, and its TCRdb copy is limited to in-frame clones, with some not included. That table is the source of V, J and clone size, and D and trimming were worked out from the DNA. The profile shows about 130,000 clones, 83% of them singletons. Recovered participants had two consecutive negative NP/OP PCR tests, healthcare professional clearance, or symptom resolution. This CDR3 contains 14 residues. CDR1 is SGHNT, CDR2 YYREEE, per germline (reference sequence). J gave up 3 bases and V 6 bases, and 7 bases lay outside the gene matches.

The TCR was taken from a man aged 30-40 years who had recovered from COVID-19. The sample taken for sequencing was PBMCs or T cells enriched from blood (not recorded which). This chain connects TRBV5-4 to TRBJ1-1; 8 bases are a match to TRBD1. The CDR3 coding sequence is TGTGCCAGCACCCCGGACAGGGCGGACACTGAAGCTTTCTTT. It yields the protein CASTPDRADTEAFF.